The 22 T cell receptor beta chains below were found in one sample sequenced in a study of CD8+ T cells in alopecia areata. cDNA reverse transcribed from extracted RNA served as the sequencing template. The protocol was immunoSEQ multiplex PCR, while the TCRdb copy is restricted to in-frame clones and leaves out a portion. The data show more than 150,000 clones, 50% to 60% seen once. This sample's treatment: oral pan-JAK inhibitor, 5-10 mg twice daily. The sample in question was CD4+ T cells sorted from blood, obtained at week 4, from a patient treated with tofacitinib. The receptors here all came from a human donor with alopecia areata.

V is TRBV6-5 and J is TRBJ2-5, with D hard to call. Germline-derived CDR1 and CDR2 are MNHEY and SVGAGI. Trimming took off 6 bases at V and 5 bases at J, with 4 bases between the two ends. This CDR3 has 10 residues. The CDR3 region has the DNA TGTGCCAGCAGGGGTGAGACCCAGTACTTC. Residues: CASRGETQYF.

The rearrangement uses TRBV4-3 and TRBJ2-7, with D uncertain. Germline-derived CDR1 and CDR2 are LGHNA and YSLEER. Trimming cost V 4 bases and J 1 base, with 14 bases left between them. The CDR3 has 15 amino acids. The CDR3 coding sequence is TGCGCCAGCAGCCGGTATTATGACGGATCCTACGAGCAGTACTTC. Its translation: CASSRYYDGSYEQYF.

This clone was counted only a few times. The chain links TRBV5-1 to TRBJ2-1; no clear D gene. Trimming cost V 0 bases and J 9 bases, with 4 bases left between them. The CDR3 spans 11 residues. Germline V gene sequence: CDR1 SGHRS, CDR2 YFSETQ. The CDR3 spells CASSLVAEQFF. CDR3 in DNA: TGCGCCAGCAGCTTGGTTGCTGAGCAGTTCTTC.

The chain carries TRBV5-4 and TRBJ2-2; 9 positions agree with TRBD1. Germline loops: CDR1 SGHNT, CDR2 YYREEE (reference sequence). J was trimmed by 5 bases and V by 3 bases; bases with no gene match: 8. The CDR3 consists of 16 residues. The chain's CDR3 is CASSSTGGKRTGELFF. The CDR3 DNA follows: TGTGCCAGCAGCTCAACAGGGGGCAAGAGGACCGGGGAGCTGTTTTTT. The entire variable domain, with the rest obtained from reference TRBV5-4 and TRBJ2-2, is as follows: ETGVTQSPTHLIKTRGQQVTLRCSSQSGHNTVSWYQQALGQGPQFIFQYYREEENGRGNFPPRFSGLQFPNYSSELNVNALELDDSALYLCASSSTGGKRTGELFFGEGSRLTVL.

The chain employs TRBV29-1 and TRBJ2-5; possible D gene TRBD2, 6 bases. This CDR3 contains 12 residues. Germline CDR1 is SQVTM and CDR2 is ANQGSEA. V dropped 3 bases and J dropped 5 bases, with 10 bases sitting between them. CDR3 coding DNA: TGCAGCGTTGACGTTGGAGGGGAGACCCAGTACTTC. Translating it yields CSVDVGGETQYF. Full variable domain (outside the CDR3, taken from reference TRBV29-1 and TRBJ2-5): SAVISQKPSRDICQRGTSLTIQCQVDSQVTMMFWYRQQPGQSLTLIATANQGSEATYESGFVIDKFPISRPNLTFSTLTVSNMSPEDSSIYLCSVDVGGETQYFGPGTRLLVL.

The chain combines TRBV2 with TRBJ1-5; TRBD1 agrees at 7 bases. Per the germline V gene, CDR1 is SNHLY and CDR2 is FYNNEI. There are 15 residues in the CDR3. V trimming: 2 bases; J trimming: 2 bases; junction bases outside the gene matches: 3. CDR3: CASSEQGVGNQPQHF. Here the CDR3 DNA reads TGTGCCAGCAGTGAACAGGGGGTAGGCAATCAGCCCCAGCATTTT.

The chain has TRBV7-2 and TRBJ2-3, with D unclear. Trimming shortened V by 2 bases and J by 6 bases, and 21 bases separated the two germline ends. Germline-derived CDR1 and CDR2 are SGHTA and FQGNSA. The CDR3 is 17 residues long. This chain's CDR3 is CASSLSLGGTAVDTQYF. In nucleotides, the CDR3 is TGTGCCAGCAGCTTATCTCTAGGCGGTACCGCGGTGGATACGCAGTATTTT.

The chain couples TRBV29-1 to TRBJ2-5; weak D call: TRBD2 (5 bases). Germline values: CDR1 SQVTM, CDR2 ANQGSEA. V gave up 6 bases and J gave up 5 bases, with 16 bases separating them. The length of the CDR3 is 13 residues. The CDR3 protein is CSVTYNPGETQYF. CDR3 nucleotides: TGCAGCGTCACCTACAATCCGGGGGAGACCCAGTACTTC. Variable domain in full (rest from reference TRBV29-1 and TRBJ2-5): SAVISQKPSRDICQRGTSLTIQCQVDSQVTMMFWYRQQPGQSLTLIATANQGSEATYESGFVIDKFPISRPNLTFSTLTVSNMSPEDSSIYLCSVTYNPGETQYFGPGTRLLVL.

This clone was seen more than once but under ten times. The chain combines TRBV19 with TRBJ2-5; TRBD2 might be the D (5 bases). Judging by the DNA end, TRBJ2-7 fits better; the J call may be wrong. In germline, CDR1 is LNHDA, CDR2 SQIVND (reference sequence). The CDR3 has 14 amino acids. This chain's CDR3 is CATTAGGRGGEQYF. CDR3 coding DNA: TGTGCCACCACTGCGGGCGGCCGAGGTGGCGAGCAGTACTTC.

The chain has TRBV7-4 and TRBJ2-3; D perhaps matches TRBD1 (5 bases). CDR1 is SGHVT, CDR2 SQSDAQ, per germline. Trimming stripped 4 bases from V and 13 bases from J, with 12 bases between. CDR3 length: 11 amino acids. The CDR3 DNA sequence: TGTGCCAGCAGCTACTACCTAGGGGAGTATTTT. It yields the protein CASSYYLGEYF.

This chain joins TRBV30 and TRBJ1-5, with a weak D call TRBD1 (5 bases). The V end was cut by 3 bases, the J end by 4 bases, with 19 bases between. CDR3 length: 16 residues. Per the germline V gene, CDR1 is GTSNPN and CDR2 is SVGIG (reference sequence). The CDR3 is CAWRPPSGHLNQPQHF. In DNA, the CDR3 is TGTGCCTGGAGACCCCCCTCAGGACACCTAAATCAGCCCCAGCATTTT.

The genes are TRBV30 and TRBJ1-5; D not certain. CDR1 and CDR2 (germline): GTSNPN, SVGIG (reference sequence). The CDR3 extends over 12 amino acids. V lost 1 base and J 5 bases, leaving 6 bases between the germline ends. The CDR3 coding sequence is TGTGCCTGGAGTGATGGGGATCAGCCCCAGCATTTT. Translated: CAWSDGDQPQHF. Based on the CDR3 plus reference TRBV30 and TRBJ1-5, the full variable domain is SQTIHQWPATLVQPVGSPLSLECTVEGTSNPNLYWYRQAAGRGLQLLFYSVGIGQISSEVPQNLSASRPQDRQFILSSKKLLLSDSGFYLCAWSDGDQPQHFGDGTRLSIL.

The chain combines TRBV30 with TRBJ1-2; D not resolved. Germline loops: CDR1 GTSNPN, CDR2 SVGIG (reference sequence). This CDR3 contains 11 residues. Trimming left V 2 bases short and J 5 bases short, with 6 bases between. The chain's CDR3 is CAWSTLYGYTF. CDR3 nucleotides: TGTGCCTGGAGTACGCTGTATGGCTACACCTTC.

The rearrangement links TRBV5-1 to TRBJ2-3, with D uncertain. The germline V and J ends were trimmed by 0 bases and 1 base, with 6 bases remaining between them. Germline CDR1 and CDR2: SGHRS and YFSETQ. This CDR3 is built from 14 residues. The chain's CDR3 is CASSLGDGTDTQYF. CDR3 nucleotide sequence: TGCGCCAGCAGCTTGGGAGACGGCACAGATACGCAGTATTTT.

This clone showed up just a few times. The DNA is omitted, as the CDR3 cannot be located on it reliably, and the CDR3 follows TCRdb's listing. The CDR3 spells CASSYTGVIMKNCFF. The V call is TRBV23-1, the J call TRBJ1-4; the D call TRBD1 from the table was never checked on the DNA. TRBV23-1 has ORF status, its function being uncertain. The CDR3 comprises 15 residues, both ends counted.

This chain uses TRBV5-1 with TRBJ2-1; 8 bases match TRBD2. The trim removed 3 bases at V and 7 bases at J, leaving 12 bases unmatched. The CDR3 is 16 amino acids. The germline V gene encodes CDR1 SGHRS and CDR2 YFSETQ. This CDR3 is CASSSQASGGYNEQFF. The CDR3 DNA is TGCGCCAGCAGCTCTCAAGCGAGCGGGGGTTATAATGAGCAGTTCTTC. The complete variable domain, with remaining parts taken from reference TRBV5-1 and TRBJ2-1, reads KAGVTQTPRYLIKTRGQQVTLSCSPISGHRSVSWYQQTPGQGLQFLFEYFSETQRNKGNFPGRFSGRQFSNSRSEMNVSTLELGDSALYLCASSSQASGGYNEQFFGPGTRLTVL.

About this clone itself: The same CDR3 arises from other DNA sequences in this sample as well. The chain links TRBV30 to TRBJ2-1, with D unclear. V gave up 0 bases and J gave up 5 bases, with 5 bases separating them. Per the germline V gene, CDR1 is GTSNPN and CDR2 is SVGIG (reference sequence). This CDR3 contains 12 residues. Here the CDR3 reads CAWSVRNNEQFF. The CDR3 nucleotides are TGTGCCTGGAGTGTTCGCAACAATGAGCAGTTCTTC.

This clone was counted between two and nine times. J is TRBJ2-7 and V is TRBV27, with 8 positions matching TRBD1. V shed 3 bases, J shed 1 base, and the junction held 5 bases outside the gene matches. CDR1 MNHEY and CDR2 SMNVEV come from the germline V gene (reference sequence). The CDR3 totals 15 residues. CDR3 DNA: TGTGCCAGCAGTTTTAGGACAGGGATGTCCTACGAGCAGTACTTC. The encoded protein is CASSFRTGMSYEQYF.

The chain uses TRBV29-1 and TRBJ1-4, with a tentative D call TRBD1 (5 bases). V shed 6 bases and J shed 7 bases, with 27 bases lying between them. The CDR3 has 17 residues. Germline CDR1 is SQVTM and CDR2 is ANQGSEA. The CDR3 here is CSVPGQGRWGSGEKLFF. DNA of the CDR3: TGCAGCGTCCCAGGTCAGGGCAGATGGGGATCGGGTGAAAAACTGTTTTTT.

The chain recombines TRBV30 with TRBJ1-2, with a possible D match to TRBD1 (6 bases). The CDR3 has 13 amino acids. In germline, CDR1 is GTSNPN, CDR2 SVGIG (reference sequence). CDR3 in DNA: TGTGCATCCGGACAGCAGGTGCCGTATGGCTACACCTTC. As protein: CASGQQVPYGYTF.

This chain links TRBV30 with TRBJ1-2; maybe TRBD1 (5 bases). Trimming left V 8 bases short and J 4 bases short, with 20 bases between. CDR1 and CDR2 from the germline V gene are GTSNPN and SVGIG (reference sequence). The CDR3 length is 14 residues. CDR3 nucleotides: TGTGCCGGGGGTTCAAGGAAGCACGTCTATGGCTACACCTTC. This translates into CAGGSRKHVYGYTF.

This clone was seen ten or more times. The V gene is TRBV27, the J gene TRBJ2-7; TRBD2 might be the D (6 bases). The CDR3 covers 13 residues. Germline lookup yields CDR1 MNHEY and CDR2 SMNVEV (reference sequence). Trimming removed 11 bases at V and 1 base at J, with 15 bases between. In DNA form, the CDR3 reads TGTGCCCGGGGGACTCCTTTGTCCTACGAGCAGTACTTC. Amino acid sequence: CARGTPLSYEQYF.